A selection of T cell receptor beta chains follows, all from one sample in a study of blood T cell repertoires in COVID-19. Here immunoSEQ multiplex PCR was the method, and the copy in TCRdb shows in-frame clones only, minus some. The data show some 270,000 clones, more than 80% seen once. Sequenced sample: PBMCs or T cells enriched from blood (not recorded which). These receptors came from a woman in her 30s with acute COVID-19. CDR3s include the opening cysteine and the closing phenylalanine or tryptophan. The D gene is left open where the match is weak. Rows give clone size only sometimes, using once, few, many, or a class for an expanded clone.

CDR3aa,CDR3nt,d_gene,v_gene,j_gene,abundance
CASTLAGGTHYGYTF,TGTGCCAGCACCCTCGCAGGGGGAACCCACTATGGCTACACCTTC,TRBD1,TRBV11-2,TRBJ1-2,.
CASSEQGKYYEQYF,TGTGCCAGCAGTGAACAGGGTAAATACTACGAGCAGTACTTC,.,TRBV2,TRBJ2-7,.
CASSYGQASYNEQFF,TGTGCCAGCAGCTACGGACAGGCGTCCTACAATGAGCAGTTCTTC,TRBD1,TRBV13,TRBJ2-1,.
CASSQDSGGGNQPQHF,TGTGCCAGCAGCCAAGATTCCGGGGGTGGCAATCAGCCCCAGCATTTT,.,TRBV3-1/TRBV3-2,TRBJ1-5,.
CSAPGLRNTEAFF,TGCAGCGCTCCGGGACTGAGAAACACTGAAGCTTTCTTT,.,TRBV29-1,TRBJ1-1,.
CASSLVSENQPQHF,TGTGCCAGCAGTTTGGTCAGTGAAAATCAGCCCCAGCATTTT,.,TRBV28,TRBJ1-5,once
CASNSGSASNQPQHF,TGTGCCAGCAATTCGGGGTCAGCTAGCAATCAGCCCCAGCATTTT,.,TRBV2,TRBJ1-5,.
CASSLGLWFAASTDTQYF,TGTGCCAGCAGCTTAGGTCTTTGGTTCGCGGCTAGCACAGATACGCAGTATTTT,.,TRBV7-8,TRBJ2-3,.
CASSPDRDQPQHF,TGCGCCAGCAGCCCGGACAGGGATCAGCCCCAGCATTTT,TRBD1,TRBV5-1,TRBJ1-5,.
CASSPGTENSPLHF,TGTGCCAGCAGTCCCGGGACAGAAAATTCACCCCTCCACTTT,TRBD1,TRBV27,TRBJ1-6,.
CASSVQGYADTQYF,TGCGCCAGCAGCGTACAGGGGTACGCAGATACGCAGTATTTT,TRBD1,TRBV5-1,TRBJ2-3,once
CASSLPGQGYPNSPLHF,TGTGCCAGCAGCCTTCCGGGACAGGGGTACCCAAATTCACCCCTCCACTTT,TRBD1,TRBV14,TRBJ1-6,.
CASSQGRGLAFF,TGTGCCAGCAGCCAAGGGCGGGGCTTAGCTTTCTTT,.,TRBV3-1/TRBV3-2,TRBJ1-1,.
CASTLGTENYGYTF,TGTGCCAGCACCCTCGGGACAGAAAACTATGGCTACACCTTC,TRBD1,TRBV28,TRBJ1-2,.
CASSKDRYEQYF,TGTGCCAGCAGTAAGGACAGGTACGAGCAGTACTTC,TRBD1,TRBV12-3/TRBV12-4,TRBJ2-7,.
CASRATSVRSYNEQFF,TGTGCCAGCAGAGCGACTAGCGTCCGCTCCTACAATGAGCAGTTCTTC,TRBD2,TRBV7-2,TRBJ2-1,few
CASSRRTGPSVGYTF,TGTGCCAGCAGTCGTCGGACAGGGCCGTCGGTAGGCTACACCTTC,TRBD1,TRBV2,TRBJ1-2,once
CASSLGPGDRTYNEQFF,TGTGCCAGCAGCTTAGGACCAGGGGACAGAACTTACAATGAGCAGTTCTTC,TRBD1,TRBV11-2,TRBJ2-1,.
CAIRDRGEKLFF,TGTGCCATCCGGGACAGGGGGGAAAAACTGTTTTTT,TRBD1,TRBV2,TRBJ1-4,.
CASSLDRQGARGYTF,TGTGCCAGCAGCTTGGATCGGCAGGGGGCAAGGGGCTACACCTTC,TRBD1,TRBV5-4,TRBJ1-2,.
CASSFGGLGYNSPLHF,TGTGCCAGCAGTTTTGGAGGGCTCGGCTATAATTCACCCCTCCACTTT,.,TRBV28,TRBJ1-6,.
CAIGRQEMNTEAFF,TGTGCCATCGGCAGACAGGAGATGAACACTGAAGCTTTCTTT,.,TRBV10-3,TRBJ1-1,.
CASSEWTGAAGELFF,TGTGCCAGCAGTGAATGGACAGGGGCGGCCGGGGAGCTGTTTTTT,TRBD1,TRBV25-1,TRBJ2-2,.
CAISPGTGDSYSNQPQHF,TGTGCCATCAGCCCCGGGACAGGCGATTCGTATAGCAATCAGCCCCAGCATTTT,TRBD1,TRBV10-3,TRBJ1-5,.
CASSRTGTGLGSPLHF,TGTGCCAGCAGCAGAACCGGGACAGGGTTGGGTTCACCCCTCCACTTT,TRBD1,TRBV27,TRBJ1-6,.
CASSPHLGSSTDTQYF,TGTGCCAGCAGCCCTCACTTGGGCTCGAGCACAGATACGCAGTATTTT,.,TRBV9,TRBJ2-3,.
CASSEKSSGRVAYEQYF,TGCGCCAGCAGTGAGAAAAGTAGCGGGAGGGTCGCCTACGAGCAGTACTTC,TRBD2,TRBV10-2,TRBJ2-7,.
CASSLNQLGTDTQYF,TGTGCCAGCAGCTTAAACCAGCTAGGAACAGATACGCAGTATTTT,.,TRBV7-9,TRBJ2-3,.
CASSQVQGSEQYF,TGCGCCAGCAGCCAAGTACAGGGTAGCGAGCAGTACTTC,.,TRBV4-1,TRBJ2-7,few
CATREKYYNEQFF,TGTGCCACGCGGGAGAAATACTACAATGAGCAGTTCTTC,TRBD2,TRBV24-1,TRBJ2-1,.
CASSYRDRPYGYTF,TGTGCCAGCAGCTATCGGGACAGACCCTATGGCTACACCTTC,TRBD1,TRBV5-4,TRBJ1-2,.
CASSLLAGTGEQFF,TGTGCCAGCAGCCTATTAGCGGGAACCGGTGAGCAGTTCTTC,TRBD2,TRBV3-1/TRBV3-2,TRBJ2-1,.
CASSLPTNTGELFF,TGTGCCAGCAGCCTACCCACGAACACCGGGGAGCTGTTTTTT,.,TRBV27,TRBJ2-2,once
CASRQLAGRQFF,TGTGCCAGCCGCCAGCTAGCGGGGAGGCAGTTCTTC,TRBD2,TRBV6-5,TRBJ2-1,once
CASREQISSGNTIYF,TGTGCCAGCAGAGAACAGATAAGCTCTGGAAACACCATATATTTT,.,TRBV7-9,TRBJ1-3,.
CASKTRMNTEAFF,TGTGCCAGTAAGACAAGGATGAACACTGAAGCTTTCTTT,.,TRBV19,TRBJ1-1,.
CASKPTTGPNEKLFF,TGTGCCAGCAAACCTACGACAGGGCCCAATGAAAAACTGTTTTTT,TRBD1,TRBV27,TRBJ1-4,.
CASSYSGQGSEKLFF,TGTGCCAGCAGTTATTCGGGACAGGGGAGTGAAAAACTGTTTTTT,TRBD1,TRBV6-5,TRBJ1-4,.
CASSFPGGNTIYF,TGTGCCAGCAGCTTTCCGGGAGGAAACACCATATATTTT,.,TRBV7-2,TRBJ1-3,.
CASSPGGANTEAFF,TGTGCCAGCTCACCCGGAGGGGCGAACACTGAAGCTTTCTTT,.,TRBV18,TRBJ1-1,once
CASSQFVSSSSYNEQFF,TGCGCCAGCAGCCAATTTGTTTCTAGCAGTTCCTACAATGAGCAGTTCTTC,.,TRBV4-3,TRBJ2-1,.
CASSSQQLGNSPLHF,TGTGCCTCCAGCAGTCAACAGTTGGGTAATTCACCCCTCCACTTT,.,TRBV2,TRBJ1-6,.
CASSPPPQTDTQYF,TGTGCCAGCTCACCTCCTCCCCAGACAGATACGCAGTATTTT,.,TRBV18,TRBJ2-3,.
CASSFSSNEQFF,TGCGCCAGCAGCTTTTCCAGCAATGAGCAGTTCTTC,.,TRBV5-1,TRBJ2-1,.
CASRRQGSNYGYTF,TGTGCCAGCAGGCGCCAGGGATCGAATTATGGCTACACCTTC,.,TRBV6-5,TRBJ1-2,.
CASSPSRASTEAFF,TGTGCCAGCAGCCCCTCCAGGGCAAGTACTGAAGCTTTCTTT,.,TRBV7-8,TRBJ1-1,once
CASSTREESSYNEQFF,TGTGCCAGCAGCACGAGGGAGGAAAGCTCCTACAATGAGCAGTTCTTC,.,TRBV5-4,TRBJ2-1,once
CASSQDHVTLVENEQFF,TGTGCCAGCAGCCAAGATCACGTAACCCTGGTTGAGAATGAGCAGTTCTTC,.,TRBV3-1/TRBV3-2,TRBJ2-1,.
CASSLAGGSGELFF,TGTGCCAGCAGCTTAGCGGGGGGATCCGGGGAGCTGTTTTTT,.,TRBV7-9,TRBJ2-2,.
CASSIYLAGEVVREQYF,TGTGCCAGCAGTATTTACCTAGCGGGAGAAGTGGTGCGCGAGCAGTACTTC,TRBD2,TRBV27,TRBJ2-7,.
CASSPRDRRFDEQYF,TGTGCCAGCAGTCCAAGAGACAGGAGGTTTGACGAGCAGTACTTC,.,TRBV25-1,TRBJ2-7,.
CASSLDINYGYTF,TGTGCCAGCTCATTGGACATAAACTATGGCTACACCTTC,.,TRBV18,TRBJ1-2,.
CASSNENRGNHEQYF,TGTGCCAGTAGTAACGAGAACAGGGGCAACCACGAGCAGTACTTC,TRBD1,TRBV19,TRBJ2-7,.
CASSQQRAGTSYNSPLHF,TGTGCCAGCAGCCAACAGCGTGCGGGAACATCCTATAATTCACCCCTCCACTTT,.,TRBV4-2,TRBJ1-6,.
CASSLASSGSFSYEQYF,TGCGCCAGCAGCTTAGCGTCTAGCGGGAGCTTCTCCTACGAGCAGTACTTC,TRBD2,TRBV5-1,TRBJ2-7,.